The sequence of this T cell receptor beta chain was determined in a study of cytomegalovirus exposure and HLA in healthy donors. The germline V gene encodes CDR1 SEHNR and CDR2 FQNEAQ (reference sequence). V trimming: 6 bases; J trimming: 1 base; junction bases outside the gene matches: 9. CDR3 size: 18 residues. To note about this clone: Its matching antigen is unknown.

Whole-study findings and limits: The investigators catalogued 164 TCR beta chains as cytomegalovirus-associated.

Both 60 Vbeta primers and 13 Jbeta primers went into the PCR. TCRdb's table, derived via immunoSEQ multiplex PCR, lists solely in-frame clones and lacks some. Among approximately 100,000 clones, about 62% were seen once, and the ten largest hold about 3.9%. V gene TRBV7-9 combines with J gene TRBJ2-3; 14 nucleotides agree with TRBD2. The receptor comes from a man aged 30 to 45 in good health and CMV-seronegative. Sequencing used PBMCs. This chain's CDR3 is CASSSPGLAGEGTDTQYF. In DNA form, the CDR3 reads TGTGCCAGCAGTTCTCCGGGACTAGCGGGAGAAGGCACAGATACGCAGTATTTT. Complete variable domain (other parts from reference TRBV7-9 and TRBJ2-3): DTGVSQNPRHKITKRGQNVTFRCDPISEHNRLYWYRQTLGQGPEFLTYFQNEAQLEKSRLLSDRFSAERPKGSFSTLEIQRTEQGDSAMYLCASSSPGLAGEGTDTQYFGPGTRLTVL.